The 17 T cell receptor beta chains below all came from one sample that was sequenced in a study of glioma-infiltrating T cells (dated by TCRdb to 2016 to 2018). The data were produced on an Illumina MiSeq. The iRepertoire nested amplicon-rescue multiplex PCR (arm-PCR) platform was used to amplify TCR alpha and beta CDR3 regions from RNA. Through fastp at Q25 and MiXCR, TCRdb rebuilt clones from the public reads, retaining in-frame beta chains. Rows with one shared CDR3 protein collapse into an entry with the most common genes and DNA. This sample has roughly 120,000 distinct CDR3 sequences in its table, and 23% of those were observed once. The biggest ten clones account for over 12% of the sample. Sequenced material: glioma tissue, nonneoplastic brain tissue, or PBMCs (not recorded which). The source is a human donor with low-grade glioma or glioblastoma, undergoing nonglioma brain surgery, or in good health (not recorded which).

The gene calls are TRBV7-3 and TRBJ2-2; D not certain. CDR1 is SGHTA, CDR2 FQGTGA, per germline. There are 15 residues in the CDR3. The V gene lost 9 bases and the J gene lost 7 bases, with 21 bases spanning the gap. The CDR3 spells CASSPSFAQNGELFF. The CDR3 bases are TGTGCCAGTAGTCCCAGTTTTGCGCAGAACGGGGAGCTGTTTTTT.

This clonotype came up many times. The chain combines TRBV5-6 with TRBJ2-6; TRBD2 aligns across 11 bases. V was clipped by 7 bases and J by 2 bases; unmatched bases: 8. The CDR3 extends over 17 amino acids. Germline CDR1 reads SGHDT; CDR2 reads YYEEEE. CDR3 protein: CASRPGTSGTGANVLTF. The CDR3, as DNA: TGTGCCAGCCGACCCGGGACTAGCGGCACTGGGGCCAACGTCCTGACTTTC.

The chain joins TRBV29-1 to TRBJ1-3, with TRBD1 as a possible D gene (5 bases). This CDR3 has 13 amino acids. Trimming took off 0 bases at V and 3 bases at J, with 6 bases between the two ends. Germline-derived CDR1 and CDR2 are SQVTM and ANQGSEA. CDR3 sequence: CSVEETVGNTIYF. The CDR3 bases are TGCAGCGTTGAAGAGACAGTTGGAAACACCATATATTTT.

This clonotype was seen ten or more times. The CDR3 nucleotides read TGTGCCGACAACCGGGACAGGAACAATGAGCAGTTCTTC. This gives the protein CADNRDRNNEQFF. The chain has TRBV2 and TRBJ2-1; 8 nucleotides agree with TRBD1. V lost 11 bases and J lost 5; bases outside the gene matches: 8. CDR3 size: 13 residues. Germline lookup yields CDR1 SNHLY and CDR2 FYNNEI.

This clonotype was seen repeatedly, ten times or more. V and J are TRBV2 and TRBJ2-1, with TRBD1 identical over 10 bases. Germline V lookup: CDR1 SNHLY, CDR2 FYNNEI. The length of the CDR3 is 15 residues. The V gene end was trimmed by 10 bases and the J gene end by 7 bases; junction bases not matched to a gene: 13. The CDR3 DNA sequence: TGTGCCATTTCTGGGGGGGACAGGGGCAGGAATGAGCAGTTCTTC. Protein sequence: CAISGGDRGRNEQFF.

This clonotype was counted ten times or more. This chain uses TRBV7-2 with TRBJ2-7, with D perhaps matching TRBD2 (5 bases). The CDR3 spans 13 residues. From germline, CDR1 is SGHTA and CDR2 FQGNSA. Trimming took 3 bases from V and 4 from J, leaving 10 bases between them. CDR3 protein: CASSFSSGYEQYF. The DNA for the CDR3 is TGTGCCAGCAGCTTTAGCAGCGGATACGAGCAGTACTTC.

This clonotype showed up many times. Here the CDR3 reads CASRPGRVSTDTQYF. The CDR3 DNA follows: TGTGCCAGCAGACCCGGTCGGGTTAGCACAGATACGCAGTATTTT. The chain combines TRBV7-2 with TRBJ2-3; D is ambiguous. This CDR3 has 15 residues. V lost 6 bases and J lost 0, with 13 bases in between. CDR1 and CDR2 from the germline V gene are SGHTA and FQGNSA.

This clonotype was recorded at least ten times. In DNA, the CDR3 is TGCGCCAGCAGCCAAGGTGGACGCGAATGGGAGACCCAGTACTTC. Encoded protein: CASSQGGREWETQYF. The V call is TRBV4-1, the J call TRBJ2-5; D ambiguous. The V gene's germline CDR1 is MGHRA and CDR2 YSYEKL. Trimming took off 1 base at V and 5 bases at J, with 14 bases between the two ends. The length of the CDR3 is 15 residues.

The table lists this clonotype with many counts. The chain has TRBV19 and TRBJ2-5; 7 bases match TRBD1. CDR3 length: 16 amino acids. Germline CDR1 reads LNHDA; CDR2 reads SQIVND (reference sequence). After removal of 6 bases from V and 5 bases from J, the junction contained 15 bases not matched to a gene. CDR3 bases: TGTGCCAGTAGACGACAGGGTTCGATCGGGACGGAGACCCAGTACTTC. This sequence encodes CASRRQGSIGTETQYF.

This clonotype was found many times. The chain recombines TRBV20-1 with TRBJ2-3, with TRBD2 matching 16 bases. The CDR3 is made up of 16 amino acids. Germline loops: CDR1 DFQATT, CDR2 SNEGSKA (reference sequence). Trimming took 5 bases from V and 7 from J; bases not matched to a gene: 9. The CDR3 DNA reads TGCAGTGCTGCCGGGACTAGCGGGAGGGCCTTAAATACGCAGTATTTT. Protein: CSAAGTSGRALNTQYF.

This chain uses TRBV3-1 with TRBJ1-5; D gene uncertain. The ends were cut back, 0 bases at V and 7 bases at J, with 7 bases in the middle. This CDR3 spans 13 amino acids. Germline V gene data show CDR1 as LGHDT and CDR2 as YNNKEL (reference sequence). The CDR3 here is CASSQDFSQPQHF. The DNA for the CDR3 is TGTGCCAGCAGCCAAGATTTCAGCCAGCCCCAGCATTTT.

The chain combines TRBV18 with TRBJ2-5; D gene unclear. V was shortened by 0 bases and J by 5 bases, with 19 bases between the two germline ends. CDR1 KGHSH and CDR2 LQKENI come from the germline V gene. The CDR3 sequence is 17 residues long. For the CDR3, the DNA is TGTGCCAGCTCACCACCGGAACAGTTGCGAGTCGAGGAGACCCAGTACTTC. It codes for CASSPPEQLRVEETQYF. Full variable domain (remainder filled in from reference TRBV18 and TRBJ2-5): NAGVMQNPRHLVRRRGQEARLRCSPMKGHSHVYWYRQLPEEGLKFMVYLQKENIIDESGMPKERFSAEFPKEGPSILRIQQVVRGDSAAYFCASSPPEQLRVEETQYFGPGTRLLVL.

The chain recombines TRBV19 with TRBJ1-2, with TRBD1 as a possible D gene (5 bases). The length of the CDR3 is 16 residues. The V gene's germline CDR1 is LNHDA and CDR2 SQIVND (reference sequence). Trimming pared 5 bases from V and 7 bases from J, leaving 23 bases between. CDR3 residues: CASSYLGRGRMTGYTF. DNA for the CDR3: TGTGCCAGTAGTTACCTCGGCCGGGGCAGAATGACTGGCTACACCTTC. Full variable domain (rest looked up from reference TRBV19 and TRBJ1-2): DGGITQSPKYLFRKEGQNVTLSCEQNLNHDAMYWYRQDPGQGLRLIYYSQIVNDFQKGDIAEGYSVSREKKESFPLTVTSAQKNPTAFYLCASSYLGRGRMTGYTFGSGTRLTVV.

Details on this clonotype: This could be a read error, since a much larger clone is one nucleotide away. The CDR3 sequence is CASSYPETGAYEQYF. The CDR3 region has the DNA TGTGCCAGCAGTTACCCCGAAACAGGGGCCTACGAGCAGTACTTC. The chain joins TRBV6-9 to TRBJ2-7, with 7 bases lining up with TRBD1. This CDR3 comprises 15 residues. The germline V gene has CDR1 MNHGY and CDR2 SVAAGI. J gave up 2 bases and V 3 bases, and 7 bases lay outside the gene matches.

This clonotype was detected a few times. This rearrangement joins TRBV20-1 to TRBJ2-7; TRBD2 agrees at 8 bases. Germline V lookup: CDR1 DFQATT, CDR2 SNEGSKA (reference sequence). There are 17 residues in the CDR3. The V gene end was trimmed by 2 bases and the J gene end by 0 bases; junction bases not matched to a gene: 12. The CDR3 DNA reads as TGCAGTGCTAGATTACCTAACGCGGGGGGTACCTCCTACGAGCAGTACTTC. As protein: CSARLPNAGGTSYEQYF.

Turning to this clonotype: Given a much more abundant clone one base away, this may be a read error. The rearrangement uses TRBV20-1 and TRBJ2-3; the match to TRBD2 covers 15 bases. V dropped 0 bases and J dropped 4; count of bases not matched to a gene: 2. Germline V gene lookup returns CDR1 DFQATT and CDR2 SNEGSKA (reference sequence). CDR3 length: 16 amino acids. For the CDR3, the DNA is TGCAGTGCTAGAGATTGGACTAGCGGGAGGGCAGATACGCAGTATTTT. Encoded protein: CSARDWTSGRADTQYF.

This clonotype has more than one count but fewer than ten. This CDR3 reads CASSLGRDYGYTF. CDR3 nucleotide sequence: TGCGCCAGCAGCTTGGGGAGAGACTATGGCTACACCTTC. This chain uses TRBV5-1 with TRBJ1-2, with no clear D. The germline CDR1 and CDR2 sequences are SGHRS and YFSETQ. The length of the CDR3 is 13 residues. V dropped 0 bases and J dropped 3 bases, with 6 bases sitting between them.